A selection of T cell receptor beta chains follows, all from one sample in a study of blood T cell repertoires in COVID-19. Clones were read by immunoSEQ multiplex PCR, and TCRdb kept only the in-frame ones, dropping some. The table lists approximately 250,000 clones, about 87% of them singletons. What was sequenced was PBMCs or T cells enriched from blood (not recorded which). These receptors were collected from a woman between 40 and 50 years old with acute COVID-19. Both conserved end residues are part of each CDR3. The D gene is left open where the match is weak. Only some rows state a clone size, as once, few, many or a class for expanded clones.

J: TRBJ1-1
V: TRBV7-2
D: .
length: 14
size: .
DNA: TGTGCCAGCAGCTGGGGCGGAACTAACACTGAAGCTTTCTTT
CDR3: CASSWGGTNTEAFF

J: TRBJ2-7
V: TRBV19
D: TRBD2
length: 14
size: .
DNA: TGTGCCAGTAGGATAGCGGGAGGGCTCTACGAGCAGTACTTC
CDR3: CASRIAGGLYEQYF

J: TRBJ1-6
V: TRBV18
D: .
length: 21
size: .
DNA: TGTGCCAGCTCACCGGTTGTAGAGGAATCTCCAAATTGGATTGGAGATTCACCCCTCCACTTT
CDR3: CASSPVVEESPNWIGDSPLHF

J: TRBJ1-4
V: TRBV27
D: .
length: 16
size: once
DNA: TGTGCCAGCAGTGGAACAGCTTCTAAGGCTAATGAAAAACTGTTTTTT
CDR3: CASSGTASKANEKLFF

J: TRBJ2-2
V: TRBV24-1
D: .
length: 16
size: .
DNA: TGTGCCACCAGTGCCTCCGCGGGGAGGCCCCCCGGGGAGCTGTTTTTT
CDR3: CATSASAGRPPGELFF

J: TRBJ2-2
V: TRBV7-8
D: TRBD1
length: 15
size: .
DNA: TGTGCCAGCAGCCCACGGACAGGGGGCCTGGGGGAGCTGTTTTTT
CDR3: CASSPRTGGLGELFF

J: TRBJ1-5
V: TRBV24-1
D: TRBD1
length: 15
size: .
DNA: TGTGCCACCAGTGACAGGACAGGGAGCAATCAGCCCCAGCATTTT
CDR3: CATSDRTGSNQPQHF

J: TRBJ1-1
V: TRBV27
D: .
length: 14
size: .
DNA: TGTGCCAGCAGTTTAGGCGGATTGGACAGTGAAGCTTTCTTT
CDR3: CASSLGGLDSEAFF

J: TRBJ1-4
V: TRBV5-4
D: .
length: 16
size: .
DNA: TGTGCCAGCAGCTTGAGTATCGGCAGGGGTAATGAAAAACTGTTTTTT
CDR3: CASSLSIGRGNEKLFF

J: TRBJ1-2
V: TRBV11-2
D: .
length: 15
size: .
DNA: TGTGCCAGCAGCCTTCGGACAGCAACGAGCTATGGCTACACCTTC
CDR3: CASSLRTATSYGYTF

J: TRBJ2-4
V: TRBV3-1/TRBV3-2
D: .
length: 18
size: .
DNA: TGTGCCAGCAGCCGCCTACCGAGGGAGGTTGTAACCAAAAACATTCAGTACTTC
CDR3: CASSRLPREVVTKNIQYF

J: TRBJ2-3
V: TRBV19
D: TRBD2
length: 15
size: .
DNA: TGTGCCAGTAGTCGACTAGCGGAGAGCACAGATACGCAGTATTTT
CDR3: CASSRLAESTDTQYF

J: TRBJ1-5
V: TRBV19
D: TRBD1
length: 16
size: .
DNA: TGTGCCAGTAGTAGCCGGGACAGGGGGAACAATCAGCCCCAGCATTTT
CDR3: CASSSRDRGNNQPQHF

J: TRBJ2-1
V: TRBV2
D: .
length: 13
size: .
DNA: TGTGCCAGCAGGGGAGGAGTCTCGGATGAGCAGTTCTTC
CDR3: CASRGGVSDEQFF

J: TRBJ2-5
V: TRBV27
D: TRBD1
length: 15
size: .
DNA: TGTGCCAGCAGTTTATGGGGGACAGGCAAAGAGACCCAGTACTTC
CDR3: CASSLWGTGKETQYF

J: TRBJ1-1
V: TRBV20-1
D: .
length: 12
size: once
DNA: TGCAGTGCTAGTGGCGGGGGCACTGAAGCTTTCTTT
CDR3: CSASGGGTEAFF

J: TRBJ2-3
V: TRBV3-1/TRBV3-2
D: .
length: 15
size: .
DNA: TGTGCCAGCACCGCGTCAGGCCAGAACACAGATACGCAGTATTTT
CDR3: CASTASGQNTDTQYF

J: TRBJ1-4
V: TRBV30
D: TRBD1
length: 13
size: .
DNA: TGTGCCTGGACTGGGACAGATAATGAAAAACTGTTTTTT
CDR3: CAWTGTDNEKLFF

J: TRBJ2-3
V: TRBV5-5
D: TRBD1
length: 16
size: .
DNA: TGTGCCAGCAGCTTGGTAGGCCAGGGGGGCACAGATACGCAGTATTTT
CDR3: CASSLVGQGGTDTQYF

J: TRBJ2-5
V: TRBV27
D: .
length: 13
size: once
DNA: TGTGCCAGGTGGACAGAACCCAAAGAGACCCAGTACTTC
CDR3: CARWTEPKETQYF

J: TRBJ1-5
V: TRBV21-1
D: .
length: 15
size: .
DNA: TGTGCCAGCACCATTGGGGGGGCTTCGCATCAGCCCCAGCATTTT
CDR3: CASTIGGASHQPQHF

J: TRBJ2-2
V: TRBV6-4
D: TRBD2
length: 15
size: .
DNA: TGTGCCAGCAGCCGAGCGGGAGCTAACACCGGGGAGCTGTTTTTT
CDR3: CASSRAGANTGELFF

J: TRBJ1-1
V: TRBV6-5
D: .
length: 15
size: .
DNA: TGTGCCAGCAGTTACGGGGGGGAGATCAACACTGAAGCTTTCTTT
CDR3: CASSYGGEINTEAFF

J: TRBJ2-1
V: TRBV19
D: TRBD1
length: 15
size: .
DNA: TGTGCCAGTAGTAGGGGGACAGTCTCCTACAATGAGCAGTTCTTC
CDR3: CASSRGTVSYNEQFF

J: TRBJ2-2
V: TRBV5-1
D: .
length: 13
size: .
DNA: TGCGCCAGCAGCCCCAGGGGTGCCGGGGAGCTGTTTTTT
CDR3: CASSPRGAGELFF

J: TRBJ2-7
V: TRBV7-9
D: .
length: 18
size: .
DNA: TGTGCCAGCAGCCCCCCGGGGGTTGGGCGGGGCGAGACCTACGAGCAGTACTTC
CDR3: CASSPPGVGRGETYEQYF

J: TRBJ2-1
V: TRBV9
D: TRBD2
length: 17
size: .
DNA: TGTGCCAGCAGCGGCGGGACTAGCGGGAAGAGATACAATGAGCAGTTCTTC
CDR3: CASSGGTSGKRYNEQFF

J: TRBJ2-4
V: TRBV13
D: .
length: 16
size: .
DNA: TGTGCCAGCAGCCCCTGGACTGAACTAGCCAAAAACATTCAGTACTTC
CDR3: CASSPWTELAKNIQYF

J: TRBJ1-2
V: TRBV11-2
D: TRBD1
length: 15
size: .
DNA: TGTGCCAGCAGCTTAGTTACTGCAGGGGGCTTTGGCTACACCTTC
CDR3: CASSLVTAGGFGYTF

J: TRBJ2-7
V: TRBV27
D: .
length: 12
size: .
DNA: TGTGCCAGCAGTTCCGGGGGTCACGAGCAGTACTTC
CDR3: CASSSGGHEQYF

J: TRBJ1-5
V: TRBV29-1
D: .
length: 13
size: .
DNA: TGCAGCGTTGAGCAGGATAGCAATCAGCCCCAGCATTTT
CDR3: CSVEQDSNQPQHF

J: TRBJ1-1
V: TRBV3-1/TRBV3-2
D: .
length: 14
size: .
DNA: TGTGCCAGCAGCCTAAACAGGGATTACACTGAAGCTTTCTTT
CDR3: CASSLNRDYTEAFF